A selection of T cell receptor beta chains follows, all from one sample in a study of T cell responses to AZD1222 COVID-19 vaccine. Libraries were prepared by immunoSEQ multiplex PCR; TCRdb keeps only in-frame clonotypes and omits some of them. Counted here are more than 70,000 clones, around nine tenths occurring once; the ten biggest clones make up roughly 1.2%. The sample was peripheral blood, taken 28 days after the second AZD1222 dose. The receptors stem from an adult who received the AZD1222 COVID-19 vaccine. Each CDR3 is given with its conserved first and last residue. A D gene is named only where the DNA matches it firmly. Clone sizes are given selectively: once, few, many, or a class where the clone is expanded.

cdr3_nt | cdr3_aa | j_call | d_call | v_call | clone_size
TGTGCCAGCAGTTACGATAGGTACTCGAACACTGAAGCTTTCTTT | CASSYDRYSNTEAFF | TRBJ1-1 | - | TRBV6-2/TRBV6-3 | -
TGTGCCAGCAGTGAAGCCTGGACGGCTACCTACGAGCAGTACTTC | CASSEAWTATYEQYF | TRBJ2-7 | - | TRBV6-1 | once
TGCAGCGTTGGGGGACTAGCGGGCTACGAGCAGTACTTC | CSVGGLAGYEQYF | TRBJ2-7 | TRBD2 | TRBV29-1 | -
TGTGCCTGGAGCGATCACAGGTCTAACTATGGCTACACCTTC | CAWSDHRSNYGYTF | TRBJ1-2 | - | TRBV30 | many
TGTGCCAGCGTGAGGAACACTGAAGCTTTCTTT | CASVRNTEAFF | TRBJ1-1 | - | TRBV6-5 | -
TGTGCCAGCAGTGAGGCAGGGCCCCCCTACGAGCAGTACTTC | CASSEAGPPYEQYF | TRBJ2-7 | - | TRBV25-1 | -
TGTGCTAGTGGTTTGGTACTTGAGCGCGAGCAGTTCTTC | CASGLVLEREQFF | TRBJ2-1 | - | TRBV12-5 | -
TGTGCCAGCAGCTCCGAACAGGGGGAAGTCGCAGATACGCAGTATTTT | CASSSEQGEVADTQYF | TRBJ2-3 | TRBD1 | TRBV11-3 | -
TGTGCCATCGGGACAGACCCTAACACTGAAGCTTTCTTT | CAIGTDPNTEAFF | TRBJ1-1 | TRBD1 | TRBV6-5 | -
TGTGCCAGCAGCCTCTGGACAGGAAACACCGGGGAGCTGTTTTTT | CASSLWTGNTGELFF | TRBJ2-2 | TRBD1 | TRBV5-4 | -
TGTGCCAGTAGCAAGGACAGGGGAATCCACGAGCAGTACTTC | CASSKDRGIHEQYF | TRBJ2-7 | TRBD1 | TRBV6-5 | -
TGTGCCAGCAGCCTAGCGGGAGTATTCACAGATACGCAGTATTTT | CASSLAGVFTDTQYF | TRBJ2-3 | TRBD2 | TRBV6-5 | -
TGCAGCGTTGAAGATCAAGGAAACACCATATATTTT | CSVEDQGNTIYF | TRBJ1-3 | - | TRBV29-1 | -
TGTGCCAGCAGGCCGGCAGCGGGCTACGAGCAGTACTTC | CASRPAAGYEQYF | TRBJ2-7 | - | TRBV6-5 | -
TGTGCCAGCAGTTACTCAAGAGACGCCACGCTTTGGGCCCACAAACGCTACGAGCAGTACTTC | CASSYSRDATLWAHKRYEQYF | TRBJ2-7 | - | TRBV6-2/TRBV6-3 | -
TGTGCCAGCAATCGTGTCCCAGCCACCTACGAGCAGTACTTC | CASNRVPATYEQYF | TRBJ2-7 | - | TRBV6-4 | few